This is a list of T cell receptor beta chains from one sample in a study of metastatic and nonmetastatic thyroid tumors. TCRdb re-analyzed the PCR reads using MiXCR. The repertoire includes fewer than 15,000 clones, over 20% of them detected once, and around 14% sits in the top ten. The material sequenced was adjacent normal tissue. The source of these receptors is a female donor with papillary thyroid cancer or a benign thyroid nodule (not recorded which). Some clones in this sample may be carry-over from other donors' samples. Each CDR3 is given with its conserved first and last residue. D genes are given only for firm matches. Clone size, where shown, is once, few, many, or a class for clones that have expanded.

CDR3 length	V gene	clone size	J gene	D gene	CDR3 DNA	CDR3 protein
13	TRBV29-1	many	TRBJ1-1	-	TGCAGCGCCCATGGTTGGCGCTACACTGAAGCTTTCTTT	CSAHGWRYTEAFF
13	TRBV30	medium-sized	TRBJ1-4	-	TGTGCCTGGAGCGCTAGACCAAATGAAAAACTGTTTTTT	CAWSARPNEKLFF
15	TRBV10-2	many	TRBJ2-5	TRBD2	TGCGCCAGCAGGAGGACTAGCGGATCTCAAGAGACCCAGTACTTC	CASRRTSGSQETQYF
14	TRBV7-9	-	TRBJ1-2	-	TGTGCCAGCAGCTTATCGGTCCGGGACTATGGCTACACCTTC	CASSLSVRDYGYTF
14	TRBV6-2/TRBV6-3	medium-sized	TRBJ2-3	TRBD2	TGTGCCAGCAGCCTATCGGGGGGGTCGTATACGCAGTATTTT	CASSLSGGSYTQYF
14	TRBV5-6	many	TRBJ1-2	-	TGTGCCAGCAGCTCGGGGGGGAGACTCTATGGCTACACCTTC	CASSSGGRLYGYTF
14	TRBV3-1	many	TRBJ2-5	TRBD2	TGTGCCAGCAGCCAAGTACTAGCGGGAGGACCTATCGACTTC	CASSQVLAGGPIDF
17	TRBV24-1	many	TRBJ2-5	-	TGTGCCACCAGTGATTCGGGACGGGGAATTCCTGGGGAGACCCAGTACTTC	CATSDSGRGIPGETQYF
16	TRBV6-2/TRBV6-3	few	TRBJ2-1	TRBD2	TGTGCCAGCAGTTACTCCCTAGCGGGAAGGTACAATGAGCAGTTCTTC	CASSYSLAGRYNEQFF
15	TRBV6-1	-	TRBJ1-2	TRBD1	TGTGCCAGCAGCCGATCCCCCGGGACAGGGTGTGGTTACACCTTC	CASSRSPGTGCGYTF
13	TRBV2	medium-sized	TRBJ2-2	-	TGTGCCAGCAGAATCGCGAACACCGGGGAGCTGTTTTTT	CASRIANTGELFF
16	TRBV9	many	TRBJ2-1	-	TGTGCCAGCAGCACAGAGGCAGGGGCTGCCTACAATGAGCAGTTCTTC	CASSTEAGAAYNEQFF
16	TRBV5-6	many	TRBJ2-7	TRBD2	TGTGCCAGCAGCGGACGGACTAGCGGGAAAACCTACGAGCAGTACTTC	CASSGRTSGKTYEQYF
14	TRBV6-1	few	TRBJ1-2	-	TGTGCCAGCAGGCCTCCGGGGACCCGTGGGGGCTACACCTTC	CASRPPGTRGGYTF
13	TRBV19	medium-sized	TRBJ1-5	-	TGTGCCACCTCGGACAGACCCAATCAGCCCCAGCATTTT	CATSDRPNQPQHF
15	TRBV6-5	-	TRBJ1-1	-	TGTGCCAGCAGTTACTCCGGGGTGGGCGGCACTGAAGCTTTCTTT	CASSYSGVGGTEAFF
15	TRBV2	-	TRBJ2-1	TRBD2	TGTGCCAGCAGTAGCGGGACTAGCGGGATTAATGAGCAGTTCTTC	CASSSGTSGINEQFF
12	TRBV6-2/TRBV6-3	few	TRBJ2-3	-	TGTGCCAGCACGACATTAAAAGATACGCAGTATTTT	CASTTLKDTQYF
12	TRBV20-1	medium-sized	TRBJ2-5	-	TGCAGTGCTAGGGACACACAAGAGACCCAGTACTTC	CSARDTQETQYF
14	TRBV5-1	-	TRBJ2-2	TRBD2	TGCGCCACAACCGCGGGGGGGAACACCGGGGAGCTGTTTTTT	CATTAGGNTGELFF
15	TRBV2	few	TRBJ2-2	TRBD1	TGTGCCAGCAGTAAGTACAGGGGGTACACTGGGGAGCTGTTTTTT	CASSKYRGYTGELFF
14	TRBV10-3	large	TRBJ1-1	-	TGTGCCATCAGTGCCGGGGAGACGAACACTGAAGCTTTCTTT	CAISAGETNTEAFF
13	TRBV19	medium-sized	TRBJ1-1	TRBD1	TGTGCCAGTATAGGGGGCATGAACACTGAAGCTTTCTTT	CASIGGMNTEAFF
13	TRBV6-1	many	TRBJ1-2	-	TGTGCCAGCAGTCCAGGAGCTAACTATGGCTACACCTTC	CASSPGANYGYTF
13	TRBV7-7	many	TRBJ2-1	-	TGTGCTAGCAGCCCTACCGGTTCAAATGAGCAGTTCTTC	CASSPTGSNEQFF
16	TRBV28	few	TRBJ2-7	TRBD2	TGTGCCAGCAGTTCCATCCGACTAGCGGGGGTTTACGAGCAGTACTTC	CASSSIRLAGVYEQYF
17	TRBV4-2	many	TRBJ2-3	-	TGTGCCAGCAGCCATTCCAGACTAGGAGGGGGCCCAGATACGCAGTATTTT	CASSHSRLGGGPDTQYF
15	TRBV12-3/TRBV12-4	-	TRBJ1-1	TRBD1	TGTGCCAGCAGTTCCACCGGGACAGGGGGCACTGAAGCTTTCTTT	CASSSTGTGGTEAFF
15	TRBV27	medium-sized	TRBJ1-2	-	TGTGCCAGCAGTCACCGGGCAGGGGTTAGCTATGGCTACACCTTC	CASSHRAGVSYGYTF
12	TRBV29-1	many	TRBJ2-7	-	TGCAGCGTGGTGACTGGCCCCTACGAGCAGTACTTC	CSVVTGPYEQYF
16	TRBV6-2/TRBV6-3	few	TRBJ2-7	TRBD1	TGTGCCAGCAGTTACGCGGTCCGGACAGGGGGCTACGAGCAGTACTTC	CASSYAVRTGGYEQYF
14	TRBV7-2	-	TRBJ2-7	-	TGTGCCAGCAGCCGACCGTCCTCTTCCTCCGAGCAGTACTTC	CASSRPSSSSEQYF
16	TRBV9	-	TRBJ2-1	-	TGTGTCAGCAGCACAGAGGCAGGGGCCGCCTACAATGAGCAGTTCTTC	CVSSTEAGAAYNEQFF
13	TRBV5-5	many	TRBJ1-1	-	TGTGCCAGCAGCTTATGGGGTCACACTGAAGCTTTCTTT	CASSLWGHTEAFF
14	TRBV7-2	-	TRBJ2-2	TRBD2	TGTGCCAGCAGCACTCTAGCGGGTTCCGGGGAGCTGTTTTTT	CASSTLAGSGELFF
13	TRBV28	medium-sized	TRBJ1-5	-	TGTGCCAGCAGCCTGCCCTTCGGGCAGCCCCAGCATTTT	CASSLPFGQPQHF
16	TRBV12-3/TRBV12-4	medium-sized	TRBJ2-7	TRBD2	TGTGCCAGCAGTCCAGAACTAGCGCTCAGCTCCTACGAGCAGTACTTC	CASSPELALSSYEQYF
15	TRBV11-2	-	TRBJ1-3	-	TGTGCCAGCAACTTAGAAGGGAACTCTGGAAACACCACATATTTT	CASNLEGNSGNTTYF
15	TRBV6-1	medium-sized	TRBJ1-1	TRBD1	TGTGCCAGCAGGGACCCCAGGGGGCGAGACACTGAAGCTTTCTTT	CASRDPRGRDTEAFF
16	TRBV3-1	many	TRBJ2-7	TRBD2	TGTGCCAGCAGCCAAGACTCATCCAGCGGGAGCTACGAGCAGTACTTC	CASSQDSSSGSYEQYF
17	TRBV5-1	-	TRBJ2-3	TRBD1	TGCGCCAGCAGCTTCGTCACCGGGACAGGGGGCTTCGATACGCAGTATTTT	CASSFVTGTGGFDTQYF
14	TRBV5-1	medium-sized	TRBJ2-7	-	TGCGCCAGCATGCAGTGGAGCGGAACCTACGAGCAGTACTTC	CASMQWSGTYEQYF
13	TRBV10-3	large	TRBJ2-1	-	TGTGCCCATTCTACCACACCCTACAATGAGCAGTTCTTC	CAHSTTPYNEQFF
15	TRBV7-2	-	TRBJ2-7	-	TGTGCCAGCAGCCCCTCTGGCGTACAAAGCTACGAGCAGTACTTC	CASSPSGVQSYEQYF
14	TRBV6-1	medium-sized	TRBJ1-3	-	TGTGCCAGCAGTTCTAGGGTGTATGGAAACACCATATATTTT	CASSSRVYGNTIYF
15	TRBV28	few	TRBJ1-2	-	TGTGCCAGCAGTTTATGGGACAGAGGGGGCTATGGCTACACCTTC	CASSLWDRGGYGYTF
13	TRBV5-6	-	TRBJ2-7	-	TGTGCCAGCAGCCCTTGGGGGAACCACGAGCAGTACTTC	CASSPWGNHEQYF
14	TRBV24-1	medium-sized	TRBJ2-3	-	TGTGCCACCAGCACCAGGGGGGTCACAGATACGCAGTATTTT	CATSTRGVTDTQYF
14	TRBV5-8	many	TRBJ2-3	-	TGTGCCAGCAGCTTGCGGACAGCCACAGATACGCAGTATTTT	CASSLRTATDTQYF
16	TRBV19	medium-sized	TRBJ1-4	-	TGTGCCAGTAGTACTCTACAGGGAGGCACTAATGAAAAACTGTTTTTT	CASSTLQGGTNEKLFF
14	TRBV9	once	TRBJ2-7	-	TGTGCCAGCAGCTTAGGAGTTCCTCCCTACGAGCAGTACTTC	CASSLGVPPYEQYF
16	TRBV10-3	many	TRBJ2-3	-	TGTGCCATCGACGGCGGGGTGGGGTCGGGCACAGATACGCAGTATTTT	CAIDGGVGSGTDTQYF
13	TRBV20-1	medium-sized	TRBJ1-5	TRBD1	TGCAGTGCTAGAGAGACAGGGGGTTTGCCCCAGCATTTT	CSARETGGLPQHF
15	TRBV11-1	-	TRBJ2-1	-	TGTGCCAGCAGCTTACGACCTGGGGTAGAAAATGAGCAGTTCTTC	CASSLRPGVENEQFF
14	TRBV27	medium-sized	TRBJ2-2	-	TGTGCCAGCAGTTCGGGACAGAACACCGGGGAGCTGTTTTTT	CASSSGQNTGELFF
12	TRBV6-6	few	TRBJ2-3	-	TGTCCCAGCAGTTACCAACGGGAAACGCAGTATTTT	CPSSYQRETQYF
16	TRBV18	many	TRBJ1-5	-	TGTGCCAGCTCACCAGGCCCCCCTGGGGGCAATCAGCCCCAGCATTTT	CASSPGPPGGNQPQHF
14	TRBV9	-	TRBJ1-2	-	TGTGCCAGCAGCGTAGGCCCGGGAAACTATTTCTACACCTTC	CASSVGPGNYFYTF
16	TRBV11-2	many	TRBJ2-4	TRBD2	TGTGCCAGCAGCTTAGTAGCGGGGGGGGTCAAAAACATTCAGTACTTC	CASSLVAGGVKNIQYF